Sequencing of this T cell receptor (beta chain) was carried out in a study of identical twins. Study findings and constraints: Compared with models, monozygotic twins showed more out-of-frame TCR alpha sharing. Where out-of-frame alpha sequences were twin-shared, they showed excess low generation probability.

TCRdb called the 5' RACE reads again in MiXCR, with one record for every CDR3 protein. The sample yields under 450,000 distinct CDR3 sequences, under 20% seen once. With respect to this clonotype: The target antigen is unknown.

The germline V gene has CDR1 DFQATT and CDR2 SNEGSKA (reference sequence). V lost 4 bases, J lost 10 bases, and 11 bases stayed unmatched. This CDR3 contains 14 residues. All of the donors were Caucasians in good health. Sequencing was done on a sample of naive T cells sorted from blood. V usage is TRBV20-1 and J usage is TRBJ2-1, with TRBD1 matching 9 bases. The sequence came from a man aged 50-59 years in good health. The CDR3 region is CSATSQGARGEQFF. The CDR3, as DNA: TGCAGTGCTACTTCACAGGGGGCGCGGGGAGAGCAGTTCTTC.